These T cell receptor beta chains were read from a single sample in a study of blood T cell repertoires in COVID-19. The repertoire was sequenced with immunoSEQ multiplex PCR; TCRdb's copy has only in-frame clones and lacks some. The sample contains 200,000 to 250,000 clones, approximately 81% of which appear only once. Sequenced: peripheral blood. The receptors were gathered from a woman over 75 with acute or convalescent COVID-19. CDR3s include the opening cysteine and the closing phenylalanine or tryptophan. Fields, in order: J gene, V gene, CDR3 protein.

j_gene: TRBJ1-5
v_gene: TRBV7-8
CDR3aa: CASSLIPPYQPQHF

j_gene: TRBJ1-5
v_gene: TRBV7-8
CDR3aa: CASSPLGTANQPQHF

j_gene: TRBJ1-3
v_gene: TRBV18
CDR3aa: CASSPGQVGNTIYF

j_gene: TRBJ2-6
v_gene: TRBV6-2/TRBV6-3
CDR3aa: CASSRDRASGANVLTF

j_gene: TRBJ2-1
v_gene: TRBV6-6
CDR3aa: CASYDGGGKNEQFF

j_gene: TRBJ1-6
v_gene: TRBV18
CDR3aa: CASSQTIDRDNSPLHF

j_gene: TRBJ2-7
v_gene: TRBV5-4
CDR3aa: CASSLRGGAYEQYF

j_gene: TRBJ1-4
v_gene: TRBV23-1
CDR3aa: CASSQSGTSTNEKLFF

j_gene: TRBJ1-4
v_gene: TRBV6-4
CDR3aa: CASSENQGGEKLFF

j_gene: TRBJ2-7
v_gene: TRBV19
CDR3aa: CASSLGTGTYEQYF

j_gene: TRBJ2-2
v_gene: TRBV2
CDR3aa: CASHTGVNTGELFF

j_gene: TRBJ1-2
v_gene: TRBV6-6
CDR3aa: CASSYVTTGVGYTF

j_gene: TRBJ1-1
v_gene: TRBV2
CDR3aa: CASSEWNRVNTEAFF

j_gene: TRBJ1-2
v_gene: TRBV6-5
CDR3aa: CASSYGTANYGYTF

j_gene: TRBJ1-4
v_gene: TRBV5-1
CDR3aa: CASSRGGDTTNEKLFF

j_gene: TRBJ2-7
v_gene: TRBV30
CDR3aa: CAWNSRTGALGEQYF

j_gene: TRBJ2-1
v_gene: TRBV18
CDR3aa: CASSPLSGGPNEQFF

j_gene: TRBJ2-7
v_gene: TRBV5-5
CDR3aa: CASSFGGGAYEQYF

j_gene: TRBJ2-1
v_gene: TRBV3-1/TRBV3-2
CDR3aa: CASSQDLSLHNEQFF

j_gene: TRBJ2-5
v_gene: TRBV3-1/TRBV3-2
CDR3aa: CASSHGSLRDF

j_gene: TRBJ1-1
v_gene: TRBV7-3
CDR3aa: CASSLMGQGNTEAFF

j_gene: TRBJ2-7
v_gene: TRBV5-1
CDR3aa: CASSPNSQASYEQYF

j_gene: TRBJ1-2
v_gene: TRBV6-1
CDR3aa: CASSDLARGYYGYTF

j_gene: TRBJ2-7
v_gene: TRBV3-1/TRBV3-2
CDR3aa: CASSPGLAGGEQYF

j_gene: TRBJ2-7
v_gene: TRBV12-5
CDR3aa: CASASTDRFLRYF

j_gene: TRBJ1-2
v_gene: TRBV6-1
CDR3aa: CASSFDGYTF

j_gene: TRBJ2-5
v_gene: TRBV4-3
CDR3aa: CASSQGLTGGVETQYF

j_gene: TRBJ1-2
v_gene: TRBV7-2
CDR3aa: CASSLGQGSSYGYTF